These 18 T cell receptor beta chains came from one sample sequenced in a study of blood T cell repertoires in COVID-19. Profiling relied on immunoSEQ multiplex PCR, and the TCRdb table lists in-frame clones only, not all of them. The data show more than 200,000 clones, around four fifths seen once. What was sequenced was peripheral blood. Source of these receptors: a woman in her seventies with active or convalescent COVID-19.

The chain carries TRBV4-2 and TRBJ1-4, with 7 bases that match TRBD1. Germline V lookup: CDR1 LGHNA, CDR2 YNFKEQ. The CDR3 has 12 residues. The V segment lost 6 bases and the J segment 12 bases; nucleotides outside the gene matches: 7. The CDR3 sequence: CASRPQGEELFF. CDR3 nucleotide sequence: TGTGCCAGCAGACCTCAGGGGGAGGAACTGTTTTTT.

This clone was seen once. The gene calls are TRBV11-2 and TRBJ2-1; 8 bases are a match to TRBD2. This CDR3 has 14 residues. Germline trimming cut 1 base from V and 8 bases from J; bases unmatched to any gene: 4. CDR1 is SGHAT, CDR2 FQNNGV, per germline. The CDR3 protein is CASSLAGGLYEQFF. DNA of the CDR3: TGTGCCAGCAGCTTAGCGGGGGGGCTCTATGAGCAGTTCTTC. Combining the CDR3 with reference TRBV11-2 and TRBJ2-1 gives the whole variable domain EAGVAQSPRYKIIEKRQSVAFWCNPISGHATLYWYQQILGQGPKLLIQFQNNGVVDDSQLPKDRFSAERLKGVDSTLKIQPAKLEDSAVYLCASSLAGGLYEQFFGPGTRLTVL.

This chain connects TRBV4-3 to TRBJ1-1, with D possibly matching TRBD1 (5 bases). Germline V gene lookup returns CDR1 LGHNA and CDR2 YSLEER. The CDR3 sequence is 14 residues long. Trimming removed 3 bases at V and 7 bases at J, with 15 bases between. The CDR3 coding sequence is TGCGCCAGCAGCCAGTCCGGGGGTGGGGGTGAAGCTTTCTTT. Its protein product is CASSQSGGGGEAFF.

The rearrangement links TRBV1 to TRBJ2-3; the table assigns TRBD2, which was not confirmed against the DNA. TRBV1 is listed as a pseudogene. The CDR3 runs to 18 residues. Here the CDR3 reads CTSSQVGGWGKCTDTQYF. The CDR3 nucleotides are TGCACCAGCAGCCAAGTCGGGGGTTGGGGCAAGTGCACAGATACGCAGTATTTT.

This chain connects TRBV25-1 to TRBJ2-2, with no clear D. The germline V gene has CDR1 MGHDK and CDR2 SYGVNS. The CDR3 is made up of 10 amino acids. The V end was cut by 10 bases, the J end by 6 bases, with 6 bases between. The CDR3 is CATHSGELFF. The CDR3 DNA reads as TGTGCCACCCATTCCGGGGAGCTGTTTTTT. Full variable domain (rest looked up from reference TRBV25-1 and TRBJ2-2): EADIYQTPRYLVIGTGKKITLECSQTMGHDKMYWYQQDPGMELHLIHYSYGVNSTEKGDLSSESTVSRIRTEHFPLTLESARPSHTSQYLCATHSGELFFGEGSRLTVL.

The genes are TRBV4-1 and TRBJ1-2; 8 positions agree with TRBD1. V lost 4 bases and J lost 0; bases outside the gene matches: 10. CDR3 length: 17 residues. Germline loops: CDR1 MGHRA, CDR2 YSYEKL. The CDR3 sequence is CASSPDPRTGTNYGYTF. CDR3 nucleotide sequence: TGCGCCAGCAGCCCCGATCCCCGGACAGGGACTAACTATGGCTACACCTTC.

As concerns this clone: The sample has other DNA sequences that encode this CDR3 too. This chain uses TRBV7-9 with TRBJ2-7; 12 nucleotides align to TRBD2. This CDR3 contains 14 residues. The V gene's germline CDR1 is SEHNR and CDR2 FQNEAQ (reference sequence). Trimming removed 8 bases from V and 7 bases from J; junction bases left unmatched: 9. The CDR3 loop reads CASDSSGRAGEQYF. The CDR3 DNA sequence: TGTGCCAGCGACTCTAGCGGGAGGGCGGGGGAGCAGTACTTC. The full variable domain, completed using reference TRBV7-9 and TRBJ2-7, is DTGVSQNPRHKITKRGQNVTFRCDPISEHNRLYWYRQTLGQGPEFLTYFQNEAQLEKSRLLSDRFSAERPKGSFSTLEIQRTEQGDSAMYLCASDSSGRAGEQYFGPGTRLTVT.

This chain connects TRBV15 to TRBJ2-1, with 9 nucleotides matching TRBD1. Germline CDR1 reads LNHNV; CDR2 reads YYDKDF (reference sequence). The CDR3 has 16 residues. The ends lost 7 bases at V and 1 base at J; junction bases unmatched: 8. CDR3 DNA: TGTGCCACCAAACGTGGCGGGACAGGGTCCTACAATGAGCAGTTCTTC. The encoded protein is CATKRGGTGSYNEQFF. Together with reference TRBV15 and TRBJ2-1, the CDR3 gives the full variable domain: DAMVIQNPRYQVTQFGKPVTLSCSQTLNHNVMYWYQQKSSQAPKLLFHYYDKDFNNEADTPDNFQSRRPNTSFCFLDIRSPGLGDTAMYLCATKRGGTGSYNEQFFGPGTRLTVL.

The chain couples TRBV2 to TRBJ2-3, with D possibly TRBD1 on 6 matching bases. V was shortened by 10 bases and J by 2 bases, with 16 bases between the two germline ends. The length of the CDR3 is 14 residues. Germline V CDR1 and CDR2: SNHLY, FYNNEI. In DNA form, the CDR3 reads TGTGCCAACAAAGCAGGGGTTTCCACAGATACGCAGTATTTT. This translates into CANKAGVSTDTQYF. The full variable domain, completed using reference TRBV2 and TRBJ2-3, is EPEVTQTPSHQVTQMGQEVILRCVPISNHLYFYWYRQILGQKVEFLVSFYNNEISEKSEIFDDQFSVERPDGSNFTLKIRSTKLEDSAMYFCANKAGVSTDTQYFGPGTRLTVL.

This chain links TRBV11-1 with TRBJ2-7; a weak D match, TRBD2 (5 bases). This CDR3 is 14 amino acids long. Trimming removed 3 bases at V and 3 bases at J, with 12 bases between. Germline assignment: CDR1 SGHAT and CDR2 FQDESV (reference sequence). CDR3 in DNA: TGTGCCAGCAGCTTCCCGGGGTCGTACTACGAGCAGTACTTC. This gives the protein CASSFPGSYYEQYF.

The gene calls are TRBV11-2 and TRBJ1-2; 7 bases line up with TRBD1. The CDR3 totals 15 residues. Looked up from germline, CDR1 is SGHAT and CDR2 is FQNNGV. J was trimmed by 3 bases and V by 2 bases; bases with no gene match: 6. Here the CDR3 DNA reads TGTGCCAGCAGCTTAAATGGGGACAGCTACTATGGCTACACCTTC. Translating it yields CASSLNGDSYYGYTF. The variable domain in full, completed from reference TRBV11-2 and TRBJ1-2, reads EAGVAQSPRYKIIEKRQSVAFWCNPISGHATLYWYQQILGQGPKLLIQFQNNGVVDDSQLPKDRFSAERLKGVDSTLKIQPAKLEDSAVYLCASSLNGDSYYGYTFGSGTRLTVV.

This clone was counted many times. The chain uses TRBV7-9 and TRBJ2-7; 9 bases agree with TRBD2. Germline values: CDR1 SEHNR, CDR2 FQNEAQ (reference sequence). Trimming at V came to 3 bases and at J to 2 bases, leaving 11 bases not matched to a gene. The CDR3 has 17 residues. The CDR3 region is CASSFIYSGGLTYEQYF. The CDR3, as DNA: TGTGCCAGCAGCTTTATCTATAGCGGGGGCCTCACCTACGAGCAGTACTTC.

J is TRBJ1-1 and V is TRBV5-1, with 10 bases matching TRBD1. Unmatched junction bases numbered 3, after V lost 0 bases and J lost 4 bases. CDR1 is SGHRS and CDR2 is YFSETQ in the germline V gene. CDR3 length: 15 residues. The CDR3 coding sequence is TGCGCCAGCAGCTTGGGTGGGACAGGGGTCACTGAAGCTTTCTTT. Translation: CASSLGGTGVTEAFF. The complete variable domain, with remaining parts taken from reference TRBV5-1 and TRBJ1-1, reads KAGVTQTPRYLIKTRGQQVTLSCSPISGHRSVSWYQQTPGQGLQFLFEYFSETQRNKGNFPGRFSGRQFSNSRSEMNVSTLELGDSALYLCASSLGGTGVTEAFFGQGTRLTVV.

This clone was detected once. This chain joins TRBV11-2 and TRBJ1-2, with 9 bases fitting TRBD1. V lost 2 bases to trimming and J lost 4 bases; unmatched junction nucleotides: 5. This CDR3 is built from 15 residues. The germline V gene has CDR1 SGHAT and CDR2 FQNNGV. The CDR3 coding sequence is TGTGCCAGCAGCTTAACGGGACAGGGCGGCTATGGCTACACCTTC. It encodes CASSLTGQGGYGYTF.

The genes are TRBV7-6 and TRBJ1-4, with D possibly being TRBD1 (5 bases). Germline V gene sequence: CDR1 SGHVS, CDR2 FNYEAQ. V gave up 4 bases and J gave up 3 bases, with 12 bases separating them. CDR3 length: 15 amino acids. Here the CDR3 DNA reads TGTGCCAGCAGCTCCCCCGGGGGAGCTAATGAAAAACTGTTTTTT. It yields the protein CASSSPGGANEKLFF.

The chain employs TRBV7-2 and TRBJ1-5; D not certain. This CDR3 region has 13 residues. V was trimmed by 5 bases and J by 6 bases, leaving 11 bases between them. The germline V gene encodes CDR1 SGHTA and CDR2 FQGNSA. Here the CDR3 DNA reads TGTGCCAGCAGCGAAGCTGTCCGTCAGCCCCAGCATTTT. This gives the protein CASSEAVRQPQHF.

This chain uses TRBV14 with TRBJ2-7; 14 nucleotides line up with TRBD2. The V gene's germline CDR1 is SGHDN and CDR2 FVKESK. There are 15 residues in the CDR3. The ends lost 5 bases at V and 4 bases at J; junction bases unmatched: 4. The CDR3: CASSEGLAGGYEQYF. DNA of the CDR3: TGTGCCAGCAGCGAAGGACTAGCGGGAGGATACGAGCAGTACTTC.

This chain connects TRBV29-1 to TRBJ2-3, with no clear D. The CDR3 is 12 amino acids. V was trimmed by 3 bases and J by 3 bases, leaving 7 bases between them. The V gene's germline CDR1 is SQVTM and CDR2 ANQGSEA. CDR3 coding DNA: TGCAGCGTTGAGGCGGCTACAGATACGCAGTATTTT. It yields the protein CSVEAATDTQYF.